This T cell receptor beta chain was recovered during a study of TET2 disruption in CD19-targeted CAR T cells (dated by TCRdb to between 2018 and 2020). Study-level background: The number of samples was determined by the original clinical trial design and by which samples were available, and no additional inclusion criteria were applied.

The junction carries 5 bases between V and J, which are trimmed by 4 bases and 0 bases respectively. Counted from cysteine to phenylalanine, this CDR3 has 13 amino acids. Only the CDR3 bases that were read are kept: 30 of them, in frame from base 1. According to the germline V gene (reference sequence), CDR1 reads SEHNR and CDR2 reads FQNEAQ. According to the study, the label for this sample's treatment or condition signals: autologous CTL019 cells: CD19 CAR with 4-1BB and CD3 zeta domains. The CD19 CAR incorporated TCR zeta and 4-1BB costimulatory signaling domains. Leukapheresis was used to collect T cells from peripheral blood for manufacturing CTL019. The DNeasy Blood and Tissue Kit was used to extract genomic DNA from pre-infusion T cells, peripheral blood, or sorted post-infusion T cells. As regards this clone: Its antigen is still unknown. The read terminates 3 residues before the CDR3 end, so the remaining end is supplied by the germline J gene.

The immunoSEQ assay was used for deep sequencing of the TCR beta chain. The authors' pipeline ran thus. Only productive TCR beta rearrangements went into calculating clonotype frequencies. Not all clones reach the TCRdb copy of this immuneACCESS table, which keeps in-frame sequences only. Checked studies attribute under half of the gap to unresolved V genes and leave the rest unexplained. Clonal size and the V and J genes are those of that table, whereas D and trimming came from the DNA. This sample's table has entries for around 27,000 clones. The ten largest clones capture more than 1.5% of the sample. Broader findings and caveats from the paper: The conclusions about the patient's CAR T cells were based on extensive analysis of only one subject.

The specimen comprised CD8- CAR+ T cells sorted from cultured blood T cells, sampled for CD19 CAR T cell therapy. This sample's cell subset or site label indicates: CD8-negative CAR-positive T cells from the infusion product. This sequence uses TRBV7-9 and TRBJ2-3; the best D guess is TRBD1, with 5 bases matching. This clonotype was sampled from a man in his 70s with chronic lymphocytic leukemia. For the CDR3, the sequence is CASSSGSTDTQYF. The CDR3 bases that were read are TGTGCCAGCAGCTCAGGGAGCACAGATACG. The reference TRBV7-9 and TRBJ2-3 proteins fill in what lies around the CDR3, so the full variable domain reads DTGVSQNPRHKITKRGQNVTFRCDPISEHNRLYWYRQTLGQGPEFLTYFQNEAQLEKSRLLSDRFSAERPKGSFSTLEIQRTEQGDSAMYLCASSSGSTDTQYFGPGTRLTVL.